This TCR beta chain was sequenced in a study of blood T cell repertoires in COVID-19. Across the whole study: Some COVID-19 samples were acute and others convalescent; all came from the United States, Italy and Spain. T cells, B-cell-depleted T cells, or PBMCs provided the cDNA or gDNA that served as material.

The CDR3 length is 13 residues. V trimming: 5 bases; J trimming: 4 bases; junction bases outside the gene matches: 3. From germline, CDR1 is SGHRS and CDR2 YFSETQ. This clone was observed a handful of times. Original processing notes: Amplification from reference gene primers served as the basis for estimated nucleated cell counts. Assay used: immunoSEQ multiplex PCR; TCRdb lists only in-frame clones, some missing. V and J calls plus clone size are reproduced from that table; the DNA served to infer D and trimming. The sample has 160,000 or so clones; roughly 90% are singletons. V is TRBV5-1 and J is TRBJ1-5; 7 bases align to TRBD1. The sequenced sample was peripheral blood. This TCR derives from a man aged 55 to 70 with acute or convalescent COVID-19. The CDR3: CASREGANQPQHF. The CDR3 DNA reads as TGCGCCAGCAGGGAGGGGGCTAATCAGCCCCAGCATTTT.